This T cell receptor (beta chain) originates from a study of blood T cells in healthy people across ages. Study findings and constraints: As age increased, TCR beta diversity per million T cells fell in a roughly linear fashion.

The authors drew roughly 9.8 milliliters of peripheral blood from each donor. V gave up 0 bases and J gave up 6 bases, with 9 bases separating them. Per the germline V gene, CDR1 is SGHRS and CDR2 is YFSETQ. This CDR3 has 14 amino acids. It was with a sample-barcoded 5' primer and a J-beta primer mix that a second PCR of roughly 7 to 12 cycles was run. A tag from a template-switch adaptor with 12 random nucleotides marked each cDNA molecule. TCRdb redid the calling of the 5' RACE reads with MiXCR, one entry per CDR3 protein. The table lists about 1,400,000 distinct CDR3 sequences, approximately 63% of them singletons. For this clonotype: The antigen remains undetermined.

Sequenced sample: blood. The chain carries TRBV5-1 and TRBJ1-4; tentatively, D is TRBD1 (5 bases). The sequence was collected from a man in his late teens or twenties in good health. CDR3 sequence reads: CASSLALGDEKLFF. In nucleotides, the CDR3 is TGCGCCAGCAGCTTGGCCCTAGGGGATGAAAAACTGTTTTTT.